The clone carrying this TCR beta chain was seen at least ten times. Germline-derived CDR1 and CDR2 are SGHKS and YYEKEE (reference sequence). CDR3 length equals 13 residues. V lost 5 bases, J lost 6 bases, and 6 bases stayed unmatched. The data originate from a study of blood T cells in healthy people across ages. Sample-barcoded 5' priming and a J-beta primer mix drove a second PCR of about 6 to 12 cycles. In TCRdb, the 5' RACE reads were re-called with MiXCR into one record per CDR3 protein. The sample has approximately 800,000 distinct CDR3 sequences; roughly 26% are singletons. In addition, the sample was reused for a study of T cells of mothers and their children.

This sequence joins TRBV5-5 and TRBJ1-2; 8 nucleotides line up with TRBD1. The sequencing input was blood. The source is a boy between 5 and 17 years old in good health. The CDR3 here is CASSAGQGDGYTF. CDR3 nucleotides: TGTGCCAGCAGTGCTGGACAGGGTGATGGCTACACCTTC.